This T cell receptor beta chain was found in a study of technical replicates of blood from a handful of donors. Clones were read by immunoSEQ multiplex PCR, and TCRdb kept only the in-frame ones, dropping some. The top ten hold roughly a tenth of the sample, which has about 15,000 clones, approximately 84% seen once. This clone was recorded only once. This clonotype was sampled from a human donor in good health. The sample comprised PBMCs.

For the CDR3, the DNA is TGTGCCAGCACACCGTCGGCGGGAGGGGGCGATGAGCAGTTCTTC. Translation gives CASTPSAGGGDEQFF. The V call is TRBV28, the J call TRBJ2-1, with 9 bases that match TRBD2. The CDR3 has 15 residues. J gave up 8 bases and V 7 bases, and 12 bases lay outside the gene matches. CDR1 and CDR2 from the germline V gene are MDHEN and SYDVKM.